This TCR beta chain was captured by sequencing in a study of lymphopenia after photon versus proton radiotherapy. Whole-study findings and limits: Better survival with proton therapy was suggested as possible, not demonstrated.

Of note for this clone: The target antigen is unknown.

The V end was cut by 5 bases, the J end by 2 bases, with 12 bases between. The CDR3 loop spans 14 amino acids. Looked up from germline, CDR1 is ENHRY and CDR2 is SYGVKD. Profiling relied on immunoSEQ multiplex PCR, and the TCRdb table lists in-frame clones only, not all of them. The sample consists of about 50,000 clones, around 83% of them appearing once. V usage is TRBV10-3 and J usage is TRBJ2-5; D is ambiguous. The material was peripheral blood, obtained from a patient treated with photon-based radiotherapy. This clonotype was obtained from a man aged 45 to 65 with gastric cancer. CDR3 sequence reads: CAISRGLGQETQYF. CDR3 coding DNA: TGTGCCATCAGTCGCGGCCTGGGGCAAGAGACCCAGTACTTC.